This T cell receptor beta chain is drawn from a study of early T cells in non-severe SARS-CoV-2 infection. Overall study context: The chains were unpaired, and the sequenced material was bulk RNA from unsorted whole blood.

Per the germline V gene, CDR1 is MNHEY and CDR2 is SVGEGT. The CDR3 contains 14 residues. The J segment lost 3 bases and the V segment lost 7 bases, leaving 9 bases of the junction unmatched. Via MiXCR, TCRdb re-called the 5' RACE reads, giving one row per CDR3 protein. The table lists approximately 70,000 distinct CDR3 sequences, 10% of them singletons. Many counts were recorded for this clonotype. The V call is TRBV6-2 or TRBV6-3, the J call TRBJ2-7, with 7 bases identical to TRBD1. The TCR was taken from an adult who was a healthcare worker with PCR-confirmed SARS-CoV-2 infection or an uninfected control (not recorded which). Sequenced material: whole blood, taken at baseline. The CDR3 region has the DNA TGTGCCAGCAATCCCGGGACAGTGTTCTACGAGCAGTACTTC. It codes for CASNPGTVFYEQYF.